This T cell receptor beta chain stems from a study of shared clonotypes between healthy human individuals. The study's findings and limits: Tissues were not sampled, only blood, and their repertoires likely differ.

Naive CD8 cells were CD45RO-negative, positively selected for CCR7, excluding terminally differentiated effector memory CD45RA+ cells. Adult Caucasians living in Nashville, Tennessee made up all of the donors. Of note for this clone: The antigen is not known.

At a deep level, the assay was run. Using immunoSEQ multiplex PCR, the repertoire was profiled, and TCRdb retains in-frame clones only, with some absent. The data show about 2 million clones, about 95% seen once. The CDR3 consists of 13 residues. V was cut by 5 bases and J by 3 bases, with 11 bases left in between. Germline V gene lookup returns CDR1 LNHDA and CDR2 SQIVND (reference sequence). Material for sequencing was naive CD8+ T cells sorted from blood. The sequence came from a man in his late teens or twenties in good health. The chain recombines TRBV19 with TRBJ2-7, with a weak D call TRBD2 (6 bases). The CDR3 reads CASSWDWDYEQYF. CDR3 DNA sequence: TGTGCCAGTAGTTGGGACTGGGACTACGAGCAGTACTTC.